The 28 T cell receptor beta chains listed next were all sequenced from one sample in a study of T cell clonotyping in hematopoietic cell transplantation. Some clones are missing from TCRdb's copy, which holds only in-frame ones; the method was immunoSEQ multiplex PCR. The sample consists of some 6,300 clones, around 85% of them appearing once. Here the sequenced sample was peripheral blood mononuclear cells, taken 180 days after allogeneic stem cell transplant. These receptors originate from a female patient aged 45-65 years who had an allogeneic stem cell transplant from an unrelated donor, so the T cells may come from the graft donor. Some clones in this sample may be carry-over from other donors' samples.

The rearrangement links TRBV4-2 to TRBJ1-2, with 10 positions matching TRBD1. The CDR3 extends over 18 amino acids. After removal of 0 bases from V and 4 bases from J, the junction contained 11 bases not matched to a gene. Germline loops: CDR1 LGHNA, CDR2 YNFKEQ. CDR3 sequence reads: CASSQDPGTGVLLYGYTF. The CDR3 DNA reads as TGTGCCAGCAGCCAAGATCCCGGGACAGGGGTCCTCCTCTATGGCTACACCTTC.

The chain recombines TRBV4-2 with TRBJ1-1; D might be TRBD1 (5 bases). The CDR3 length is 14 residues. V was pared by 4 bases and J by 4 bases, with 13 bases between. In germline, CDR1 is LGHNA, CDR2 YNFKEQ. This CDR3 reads CASSPDLGATEAFF. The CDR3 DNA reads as TGTGCCAGCAGCCCTGACCTTGGGGCCACTGAAGCTTTCTTT.

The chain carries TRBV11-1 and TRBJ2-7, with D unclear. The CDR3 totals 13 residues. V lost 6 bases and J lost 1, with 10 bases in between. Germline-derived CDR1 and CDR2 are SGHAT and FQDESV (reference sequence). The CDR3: CASSSDGSYEQYF. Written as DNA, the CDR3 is TGTGCCAGCAGTTCGGACGGGTCCTACGAGCAGTACTTC.

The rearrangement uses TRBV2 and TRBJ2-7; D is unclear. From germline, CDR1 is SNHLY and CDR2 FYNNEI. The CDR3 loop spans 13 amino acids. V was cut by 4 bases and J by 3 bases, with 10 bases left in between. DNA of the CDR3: TGTGCCAGCAGTGTGGACCCGTTCTACGAGCAGTACTTC. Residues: CASSVDPFYEQYF.

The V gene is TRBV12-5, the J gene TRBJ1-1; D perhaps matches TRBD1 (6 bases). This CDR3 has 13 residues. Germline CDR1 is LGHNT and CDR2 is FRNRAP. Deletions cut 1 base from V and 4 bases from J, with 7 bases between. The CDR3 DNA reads TGTGCTAGTGGTTTGGACAGGGTCACTGAAGCTTTCTTT. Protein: CASGLDRVTEAFF.

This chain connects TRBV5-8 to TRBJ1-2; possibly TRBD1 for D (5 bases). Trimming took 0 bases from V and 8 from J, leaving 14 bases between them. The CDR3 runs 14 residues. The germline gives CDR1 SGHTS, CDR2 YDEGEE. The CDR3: CASSLGGLRVGYTF. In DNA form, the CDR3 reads TGTGCCAGCAGCTTGGGGGGCCTGAGGGTCGGCTACACCTTC.

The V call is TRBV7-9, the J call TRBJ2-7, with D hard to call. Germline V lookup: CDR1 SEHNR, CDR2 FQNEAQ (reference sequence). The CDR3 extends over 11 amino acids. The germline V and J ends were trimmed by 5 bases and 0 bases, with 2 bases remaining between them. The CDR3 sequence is CASSASYEQYF. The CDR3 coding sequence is TGTGCCAGCAGCGCCTCCTACGAGCAGTACTTC.

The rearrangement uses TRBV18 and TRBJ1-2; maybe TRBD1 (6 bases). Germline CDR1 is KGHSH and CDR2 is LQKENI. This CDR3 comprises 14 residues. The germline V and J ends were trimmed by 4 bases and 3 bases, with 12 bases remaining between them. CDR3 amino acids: CASSLSGAYYGYTF. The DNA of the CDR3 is TGTGCCAGCTCACTGTCAGGGGCGTACTATGGCTACACCTTC.

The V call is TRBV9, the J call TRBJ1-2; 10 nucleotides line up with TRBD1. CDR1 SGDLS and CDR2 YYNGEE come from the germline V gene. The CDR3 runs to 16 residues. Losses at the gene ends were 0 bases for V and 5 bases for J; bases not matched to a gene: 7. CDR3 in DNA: TGTGCCAGCAGCGTAGGGTGGACAGGGGGTGATTATGGCTACACCTTC. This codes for CASSVGWTGGDYGYTF.

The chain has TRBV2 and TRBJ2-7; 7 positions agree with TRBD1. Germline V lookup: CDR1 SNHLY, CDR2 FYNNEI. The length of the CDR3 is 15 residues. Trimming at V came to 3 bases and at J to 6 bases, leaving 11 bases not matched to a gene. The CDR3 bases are TGTGCCAGCAGTGAGGCTCGGCTAAACAGGGGCGAGCAGTACGTC. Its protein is CASSEARLNRGEQYV.

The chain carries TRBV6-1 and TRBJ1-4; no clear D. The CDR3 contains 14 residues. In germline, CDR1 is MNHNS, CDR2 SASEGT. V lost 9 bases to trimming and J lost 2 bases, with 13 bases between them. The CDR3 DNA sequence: TGTGCCAGTATGGAACCGGTCACTAATGAAAAACTGTTTTTT. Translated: CASMEPVTNEKLFF.

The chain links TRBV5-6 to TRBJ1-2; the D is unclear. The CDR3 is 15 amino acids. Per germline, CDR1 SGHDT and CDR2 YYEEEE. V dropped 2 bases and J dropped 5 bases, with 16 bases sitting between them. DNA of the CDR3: TGTGCCAGCAGCTTCCCTAGGTTGGCGGGGTATGGCTACACCTTC. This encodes CASSFPRLAGYGYTF.

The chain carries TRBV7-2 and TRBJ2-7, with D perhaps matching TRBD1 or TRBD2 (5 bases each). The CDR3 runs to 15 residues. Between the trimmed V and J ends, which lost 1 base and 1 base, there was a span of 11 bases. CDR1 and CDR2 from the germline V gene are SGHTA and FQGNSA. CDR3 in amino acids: CASSLVGVGSYEQYF. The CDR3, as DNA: TGTGCCAGCAGCTTAGTGGGGGTAGGGTCCTACGAGCAGTACTTC.

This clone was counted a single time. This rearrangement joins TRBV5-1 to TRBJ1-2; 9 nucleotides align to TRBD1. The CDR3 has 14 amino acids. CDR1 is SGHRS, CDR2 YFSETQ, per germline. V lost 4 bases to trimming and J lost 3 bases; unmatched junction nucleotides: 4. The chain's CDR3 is CASSRGQGDYGYTF. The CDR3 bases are TGCGCCAGCAGCCGGGGACAGGGTGACTATGGCTACACCTTC.

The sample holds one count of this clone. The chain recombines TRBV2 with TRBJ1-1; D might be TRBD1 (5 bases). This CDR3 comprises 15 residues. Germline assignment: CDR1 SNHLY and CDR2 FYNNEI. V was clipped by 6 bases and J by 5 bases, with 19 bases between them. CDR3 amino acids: CASSLPWAGITEAFF. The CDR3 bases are TGTGCCAGCAGCCTTCCCTGGGCAGGGATAACTGAAGCTTTCTTT. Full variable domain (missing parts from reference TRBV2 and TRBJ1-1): EPEVTQTPSHQVTQMGQEVILRCVPISNHLYFYWYRQILGQKVEFLVSFYNNEISEKSEIFDDQFSVERPDGSNFTLKIRSTKLEDSAMYFCASSLPWAGITEAFFGQGTRLTVV.

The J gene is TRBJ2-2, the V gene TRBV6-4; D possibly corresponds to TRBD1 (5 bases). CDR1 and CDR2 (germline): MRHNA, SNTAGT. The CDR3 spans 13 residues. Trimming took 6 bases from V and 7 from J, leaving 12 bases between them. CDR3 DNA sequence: TGTGCCAGCAGAGACCAAGGGGTCGGGGAGCTGTTTTTT. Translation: CASRDQGVGELFF.

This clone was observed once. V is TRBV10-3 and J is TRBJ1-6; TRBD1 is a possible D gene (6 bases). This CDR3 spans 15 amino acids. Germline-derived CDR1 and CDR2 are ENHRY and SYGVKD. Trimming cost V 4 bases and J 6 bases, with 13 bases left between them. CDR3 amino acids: CAISVQGGGNSPLHF. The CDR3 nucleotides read TGTGCCATCAGTGTTCAGGGAGGGGGTAATTCACCCCTCCACTTT.

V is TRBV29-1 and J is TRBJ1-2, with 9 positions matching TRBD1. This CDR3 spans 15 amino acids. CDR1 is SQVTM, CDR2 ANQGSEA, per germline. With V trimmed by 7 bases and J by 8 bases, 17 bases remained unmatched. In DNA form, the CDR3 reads TGCAGCGCTAAGCCCTTTGACAGGGGGGGAGGAGGCTACACCTTC. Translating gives CSAKPFDRGGGGYTF.

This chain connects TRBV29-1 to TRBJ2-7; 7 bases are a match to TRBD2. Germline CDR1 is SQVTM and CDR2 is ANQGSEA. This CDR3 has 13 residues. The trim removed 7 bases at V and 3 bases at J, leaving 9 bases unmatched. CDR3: CSATLWGGYEQYF. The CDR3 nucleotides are TGCAGCGCCACCCTGTGGGGGGGCTACGAGCAGTACTTC.

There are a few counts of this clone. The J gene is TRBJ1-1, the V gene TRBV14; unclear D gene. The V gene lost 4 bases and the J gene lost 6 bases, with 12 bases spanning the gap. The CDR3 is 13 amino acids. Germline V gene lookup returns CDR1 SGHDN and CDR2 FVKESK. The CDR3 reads CASSLTEMAEAFF. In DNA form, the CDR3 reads TGTGCCAGCAGCCTAACAGAAATGGCTGAAGCTTTCTTT. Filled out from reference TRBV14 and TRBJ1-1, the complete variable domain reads EAGVTQFPSHSVIEKGQTVTLRCDPISGHDNLYWYRRVMGKEIKFLLHFVKESKQDESGMPNNRFLAERTGGTYSTLKVQPAELEDSGVYFCASSLTEMAEAFFGQGTRLTVV.

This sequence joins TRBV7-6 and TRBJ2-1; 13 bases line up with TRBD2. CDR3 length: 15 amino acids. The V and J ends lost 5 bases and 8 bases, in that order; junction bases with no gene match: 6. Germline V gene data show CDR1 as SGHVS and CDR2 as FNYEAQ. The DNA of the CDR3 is TGTGCCAGCAGCGAGACTAGCGGGGGGTTTTATGAGCAGTTCTTC. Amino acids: CASSETSGGFYEQFF.

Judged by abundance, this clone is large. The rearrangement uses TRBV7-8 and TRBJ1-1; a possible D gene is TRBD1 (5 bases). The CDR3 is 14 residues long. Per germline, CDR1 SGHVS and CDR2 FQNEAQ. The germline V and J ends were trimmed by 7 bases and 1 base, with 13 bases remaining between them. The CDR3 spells CASNPTGGNTEAFF. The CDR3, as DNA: TGTGCCAGCAACCCAACGGGGGGGAACACTGAAGCTTTCTTT.

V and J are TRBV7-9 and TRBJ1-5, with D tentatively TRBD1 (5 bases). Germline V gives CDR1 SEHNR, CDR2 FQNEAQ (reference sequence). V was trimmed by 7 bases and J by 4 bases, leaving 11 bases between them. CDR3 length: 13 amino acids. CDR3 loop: CASTSGGNQPQHF. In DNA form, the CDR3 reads TGTGCCAGCACCTCCGGGGGGAATCAGCCCCAGCATTTT.

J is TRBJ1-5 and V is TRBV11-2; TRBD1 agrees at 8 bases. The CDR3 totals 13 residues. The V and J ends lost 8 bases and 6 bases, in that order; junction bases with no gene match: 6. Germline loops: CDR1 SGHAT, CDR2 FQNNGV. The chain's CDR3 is CASQQGAIQPQHF. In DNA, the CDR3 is TGTGCCAGCCAGCAGGGGGCTATTCAGCCCCAGCATTTT.

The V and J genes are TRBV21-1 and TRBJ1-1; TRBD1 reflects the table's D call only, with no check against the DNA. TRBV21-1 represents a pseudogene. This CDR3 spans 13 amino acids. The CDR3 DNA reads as TGTGCCAGCAGCAAAGACATGAACACTGAAGCTTTCTTT. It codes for CASSKDMNTEAFF.

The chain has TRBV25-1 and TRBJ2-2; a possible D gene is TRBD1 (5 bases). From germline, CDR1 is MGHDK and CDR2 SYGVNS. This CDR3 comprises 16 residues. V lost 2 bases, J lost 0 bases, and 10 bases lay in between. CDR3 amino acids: CASSEGAAPNTGELFF. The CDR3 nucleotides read TGTGCCAGCAGTGAAGGGGCGGCCCCGAACACCGGGGAGCTGTTTTTT.

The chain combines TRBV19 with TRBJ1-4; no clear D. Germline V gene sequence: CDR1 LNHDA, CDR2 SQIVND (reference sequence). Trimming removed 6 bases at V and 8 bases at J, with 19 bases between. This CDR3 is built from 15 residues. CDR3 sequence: CASSPGSSWREKLFF. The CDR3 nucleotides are TGTGCCAGTAGCCCCGGAAGCTCTTGGAGGGAAAAACTGTTTTTT.

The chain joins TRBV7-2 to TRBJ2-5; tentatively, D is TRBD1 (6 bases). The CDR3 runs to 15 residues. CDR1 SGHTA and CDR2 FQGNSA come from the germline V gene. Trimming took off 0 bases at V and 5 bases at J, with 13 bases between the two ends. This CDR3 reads CASSLAAGARETQYF. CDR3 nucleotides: TGTGCCAGCAGCTTAGCGGCAGGGGCCAGGGAGACCCAGTACTTC.